This T cell receptor (beta chain) was retrieved from a study of T cells after yellow fever vaccination. Regarding the study as a whole: Only a minor proportion of clonotypes was detected across both CD4 and CD8 compartments.

This clonotype was observed a handful of times. Its antigen is not identified. The trim removed 3 bases at V and 1 base at J, leaving 14 bases unmatched. Per germline, CDR1 SGHRS and CDR2 YFSETQ. This CDR3 region has 18 residues. Making TCR cDNA involved 5'RACE template switching, which added UMIs and a universal primer site. TCRdb analysed the 5' RACE reads with MiXCR anew, one entry per CDR3 protein. The table lists some 260,000 distinct CDR3 sequences, about 5.2% of them singletons. This sample comprised CD4+ T cells sorted from PBMCs, obtained on the day of the yellow fever booster vaccination. The chain carries TRBV5-1 and TRBJ2-5; 8 bases are shared with TRBD1. The TCR comes from a man younger than 30 who received the YFV17D yellow fever vaccine. The CDR3 sequence: CASSSGQGRGRGQETQYF. The CDR3 DNA is TGCGCCAGCAGCTCCGGACAGGGTAGGGGTAGAGGCCAAGAGACCCAGTACTTC.